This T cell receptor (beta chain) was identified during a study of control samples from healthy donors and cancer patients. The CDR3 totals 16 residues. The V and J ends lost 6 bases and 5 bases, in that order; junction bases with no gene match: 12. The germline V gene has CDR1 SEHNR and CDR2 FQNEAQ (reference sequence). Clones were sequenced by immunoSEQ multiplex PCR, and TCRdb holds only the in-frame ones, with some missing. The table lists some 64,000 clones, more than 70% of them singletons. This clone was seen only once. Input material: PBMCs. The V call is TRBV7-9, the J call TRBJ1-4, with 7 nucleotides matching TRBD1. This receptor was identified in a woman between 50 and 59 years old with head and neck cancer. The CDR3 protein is CASSAGSRGGNEKLFF. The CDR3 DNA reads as TGTGCCAGCAGTGCAGGATCCAGGGGGGGAAATGAAAAACTGTTTTTT.